What follows is one TCR beta chain and its context. The V end lost 3 bases, the J end lost 0 bases, and 14 bases lay between the germline ends. The CDR3 covers 16 residues. Germline CDR1 and CDR2: WSHSY and SAAADI. As part of library construction, unique molecular identifiers were attached to individual cDNA molecules. TCRdb used MiXCR to reprocess the 5' RACE reads, holding one entry per CDR3 protein. The sample carries over 60,000 distinct CDR3 sequences, around 11% recorded once. The data belong to a study of early T cells in non-severe SARS-CoV-2 infection. Study overall: Sequencing was performed on bulk RNA from unsorted whole blood, leaving chains unpaired.

This TCR was recovered from an adult who was a healthcare worker with PCR-confirmed SARS-CoV-2 infection or an uninfected control (not recorded which). This chain uses TRBV10-2 with TRBJ1-2, with unresolved D. Sequencing used whole blood, obtained at baseline. The CDR3 here is CASSDNSKETNYGYTF. As DNA, the CDR3 is TGCGCCAGCAGTGACAACTCGAAGGAGACTAACTATGGCTACACCTTC.